Listed below are T cell receptor beta chains from one sample, sequenced in a study of cytomegalovirus exposure and HLA in healthy donors. Sequenced by immunoSEQ multiplex PCR; TCRdb stores in-frame clones only, minus some. The sample lists around 90,000 clones, roughly 63% occurring once. The sequenced sample was PBMCs. The receptor set was obtained from a woman aged 45-65 years in good health and CMV-seropositive. CDR3s include the opening cysteine and the closing phenylalanine or tryptophan. D genes are given only for firm matches. Rows give clone size only sometimes, using once, few, many, or a class for an expanded clone.

J gene	D gene	clone size	V gene	CDR3 protein	CDR3 DNA
TRBJ1-1	-	-	TRBV7-9	CSSSPSALGAFF	TGTTCCAGCAGCCCCAGCGCACTGGGAGCTTTCTTT
TRBJ2-1	TRBD2	-	TRBV7-2	CASSKGLAGGSSYNEQFF	TGTGCCAGCAGCAAAGGACTAGCGGGGGGGAGCTCCTACAATGAGCAGTTCTTC
TRBJ2-1	TRBD2	few	TRBV28	CASSLLPSSGDNEQFF	TGTGCCAGCAGTTTGCTTCCTAGTAGCGGGGACAATGAGCAGTTCTTC
TRBJ1-4	TRBD1	-	TRBV5-1	CASSAGQGEKLFF	TGCGCCAGCAGCGCGGGACAGGGAGAAAAACTGTTTTTT
TRBJ1-3	-	-	TRBV28	CASSLTSRDTIYF	TGTGCCAGCAGTTTAACTTCAAGAGACACCATATATTTT
TRBJ1-2	-	-	TRBV14	CASSPTQRANYGYTF	TGTGCCAGCAGCCCCACTCAGAGGGCTAACTATGGCTACACCTTC
TRBJ1-1	TRBD1	-	TRBV27	CASSPDREAEAFF	TGTGCCAGCAGCCCTGACAGGGAGGCTGAAGCTTTCTTT
TRBJ1-1	-	-	TRBV4-3	CASSLLNNAGTEAFF	TGCGCCAGCAGCCTCCTCAATAACGCCGGCACTGAAGCTTTCTTT
TRBJ1-2	-	-	TRBV19	CASRPGSNYGYTF	TGTGCCAGTAGGCCAGGGTCTAACTATGGCTACACCTTC
TRBJ1-5	-	-	TRBV28	CASKQGLGQPQHF	TGTGCCAGCAAGCAGGGTTTAGGTCAGCCCCAGCATTTT
TRBJ1-5	TRBD1	-	TRBV2	CASMWTGRGQPQHF	TGTGCCAGCATGTGGACAGGGAGAGGGCAGCCCCAGCATTTT
TRBJ1-1	-	-	TRBV5-4	CASSPGGMNTEAFF	TGTGCCAGCAGTCCCGGGGGTATGAACACTGAAGCTTTCTTT
TRBJ1-5	TRBD1	-	TRBV28	CASSVTGVNQPQHF	TGTGCCAGCAGCGTGACAGGGGTCAATCAGCCCCAGCATTTT
TRBJ2-3	TRBD1	-	TRBV13	CASSFRDRDENTQYF	TGTGCCAGCAGCTTCCGGGACAGGGACGAGAATACGCAGTATTTT
TRBJ2-1	-	-	TRBV19	CASSTTGSSYNEQFF	TGTGCCAGTAGTACTACAGGGAGTTCCTACAATGAGCAGTTCTTC
TRBJ1-2	-	-	TRBV4-2	CASSQDNRGYTF	TGTGCCAGCAGCCAAGATAACCGGGGCTACACCTTC
TRBJ1-1	-	few	TRBV5-1	CASSFQEHTEAFF	TGCGCCAGCAGCTTCCAGGAACACACTGAAGCTTTCTTT
TRBJ2-5	TRBD2	-	TRBV10-2	CASSSSGGAAETQYF	TGCGCCAGCAGTTCTAGCGGGGGGGCCGCAGAGACCCAGTACTTC
TRBJ1-1	-	-	TRBV29-1	CSVGRGTNTEAFF	TGCAGCGTGGGGAGGGGGACAAACACTGAAGCTTTCTTT
TRBJ2-7	-	-	TRBV9	CASSPGFSYEQYF	TGTGCCAGCTCGCCAGGTTTCTCCTACGAGCAGTACTTC
TRBJ1-1	TRBD1	few	TRBV9	CASSGTGEIGGEAFF	TGTGCCAGCAGCGGAACAGGGGAAATAGGCGGGGAAGCTTTCTTT
TRBJ1-2	TRBD1	-	TRBV10-3	CAISEQGAGRNGYTF	TGTGCCATCAGTGAGCAGGGGGCAGGTCGCAATGGCTACACCTTC
TRBJ2-7	-	-	TRBV6-5	CASGGLSSYEQYF	TGTGCCAGCGGCGGCTTGAGCTCCTACGAGCAGTACTTC
TRBJ1-1	-	-	TRBV28	CASSLRRAVHRTEAFF	TGTGCCAGCAGTTTGAGGAGGGCAGTTCATCGGACTGAAGCTTTCTTT
TRBJ2-5	-	few	TRBV6-1	CATRYGAETQYF	TGTGCCACTCGATATGGGGCGGAGACCCAGTACTTC
TRBJ2-5	TRBD2	-	TRBV13	CASSLGTSGGAVDETQYF	TGTGCCAGCAGTCTCGGGACTAGCGGGGGGGCCGTCGATGAGACCCAGTACTTC
TRBJ2-1	-	-	TRBV7-3	CASSFRGSYNEQFF	TGTGCCAGCAGCTTTCGGGGCTCCTACAATGAGCAGTTCTTC